The 21 T cell receptor beta chains given below trace back to one sample, sequenced in a study of control samples from healthy donors and cancer patients. The table came from immunoSEQ multiplex PCR; TCRdb's copy has only in-frame clones and leaves some out. The sample shows more than 50,000 clones, about nine tenths of them seen only once. The sample taken for sequencing was PBMCs. The source is a woman in her forties or fifties with colorectal cancer.

This sequence joins TRBV6-5 and TRBJ2-7; no definite D call. The germline CDR1 and CDR2 sequences are MNHEY and SVGAGI. The CDR3 is 14 amino acids. V lost 3 bases and J lost 5, with 14 bases in between. This CDR3 reads CASSYGPAIHEQYF. CDR3 coding DNA: TGTGCCAGCAGTTATGGCCCAGCCATCCACGAGCAGTACTTC.

V gene TRBV13 combines with J gene TRBJ2-3; no definite D call. The CDR3 contains 16 residues. Germline V gives CDR1 PRHDT, CDR2 FYEKMQ (reference sequence). The germline V and J ends were trimmed by 4 bases and 5 bases, with 19 bases remaining between them. The DNA of the CDR3 is TGTGCCAGCAGCTCTGGTGGAGCTGTACTAAGAGATACGCAGTATTTT. The encoded protein is CASSSGGAVLRDTQYF.

This chain connects TRBV7-8 to TRBJ2-2; 9 bases fit TRBD1. Per the germline V gene, CDR1 is SGHVS and CDR2 is FQNEAQ. This CDR3 has 15 residues. Trimming took 3 bases from V and 6 from J; bases not matched to a gene: 5. CDR3 in DNA: TGTGCCAGCAGCTTTCGACAGGGGGTAGCCGGGGAGCTGTTTTTT. Protein sequence: CASSFRQGVAGELFF.

This chain links TRBV19 with TRBJ2-3; tentatively, D is TRBD1 or TRBD2 (6 bases each). From germline, CDR1 is LNHDA and CDR2 SQIVND (reference sequence). V was shortened by 7 bases and J by 5 bases, with 19 bases between the two germline ends. The CDR3 runs to 15 residues. The CDR3 loop reads CASTRTPGAQDTQYF. The CDR3 bases are TGTGCCAGTACCCGAACGCCGGGGGCCCAAGATACGCAGTATTTT.

In its sample, this clone was seen a few times. The J gene is TRBJ1-3, the V gene TRBV30; 9 nucleotides match TRBD1. The CDR3 sequence is 14 residues long. Per germline, CDR1 GTSNPN and CDR2 SVGIG (reference sequence). Unmatched junction bases numbered 5, after V lost 6 bases and J lost 2 bases. CDR3 DNA: TGTGCCTGCTCCAGGACAGGGGCTGGAAACACCATATATTTT. Translated, it gives CACSRTGAGNTIYF.

V usage is TRBV10-3 and J usage is TRBJ2-7; D tentatively reads TRBD1 or TRBD2 (5 bases each). The CDR3 extends over 16 amino acids. The V end lost 0 bases, the J end lost 3 bases, and 15 bases lay between the germline ends. Looked up from germline, CDR1 is ENHRY and CDR2 is SYGVKD. CDR3 region: CAISESTLRDVYEQYF. The CDR3 DNA is TGTGCCATCAGTGAGTCGACTCTGAGGGACGTCTACGAGCAGTACTTC.

This clone turned up a few times. The chain has TRBV7-9 and TRBJ1-3; no clear D gene. Germline V gene sequence: CDR1 SEHNR, CDR2 FQNEAQ (reference sequence). The CDR3 has 14 amino acids. V lost 0 bases and J 2 bases, leaving 5 bases between the germline ends. The CDR3 reads CASSLAPPGNTIYF. CDR3 nucleotide sequence: TGTGCCAGCAGCTTAGCCCCGCCTGGAAACACCATATATTTT.

This chain connects TRBV3-1 (or the pseudogene TRBV3-2) to TRBJ2-4; 7 nucleotides align to TRBD1. The CDR3 is 14 amino acids. Germline CDR1 LGHDT, CDR2 YNNKEL (reference sequence). V was pared by 0 bases and J by 11 bases, with 7 bases of the junction left unmatched. CDR3: CASSQEGGRDLQYF. In nucleotides, the CDR3 is TGTGCCAGCAGCCAAGAAGGGGGCAGGGACCTTCAGTACTTC.

CDR3 sequence: CASSLGVGQRNEQFF. The CDR3 DNA follows: TGCGCCAGCAGCTTGGGCGTGGGACAGAGGAATGAGCAGTTCTTC. The chain couples TRBV5-1 to TRBJ2-1, with 7 bases matching TRBD1. The ends lost 0 bases at V and 7 bases at J; junction bases unmatched: 7. Germline-derived CDR1 and CDR2 are SGHRS and YFSETQ. The CDR3 runs to 15 residues.

The chain couples TRBV11-2 to TRBJ1-4, with TRBD1 identical over 7 bases. CDR3 length: 15 amino acids. V was clipped by 5 bases and J by 5 bases; unmatched bases: 8. Germline lookup yields CDR1 SGHAT and CDR2 FQNNGV. The CDR3: CASSAGQDWNEKLFF. CDR3 nucleotide sequence: TGTGCCAGCAGCGCTGGACAGGATTGGAATGAAAAACTGTTTTTT. Variable domain in full (rest from reference TRBV11-2 and TRBJ1-4): EAGVAQSPRYKIIEKRQSVAFWCNPISGHATLYWYQQILGQGPKLLIQFQNNGVVDDSQLPKDRFSAERLKGVDSTLKIQPAKLEDSAVYLCASSAGQDWNEKLFFGSGTQLSVL.

The chain carries TRBV28 and TRBJ1-2, with D perhaps TRBD1 (5 bases). V was shortened by 6 bases and J by 8 bases, with 13 bases between the two germline ends. The CDR3 is 12 amino acids. CDR1 and CDR2 from the germline V gene are MDHEN and SYDVKM. The CDR3 DNA reads TGTGCCAGCAGCTCGGGGGTGGAAGGCTACACCTTC. Residues: CASSSGVEGYTF.

This chain uses TRBV10-3 with TRBJ1-1; a weak D match, TRBD1 (6 bases). CDR1 and CDR2 from the germline V gene are ENHRY and SYGVKD. V was cut by 5 bases and J by 0 bases, with 10 bases left in between. The CDR3 consists of 14 residues. CDR3 in amino acids: CAISWTEMNTEAFF. As DNA, the CDR3 is TGTGCCATCAGTTGGACAGAAATGAACACTGAAGCTTTCTTT.

With regard to this clone: The sample holds other DNA sequences that translate to the same CDR3. The genes are TRBV7-3 and TRBJ1-6, with a weak D call TRBD1 (5 bases). The V end lost 1 base, the J end lost 1 base, and 5 bases lay between the germline ends. There are 15 residues in the CDR3. Germline lookup yields CDR1 SGHTA and CDR2 FQGTGA. The CDR3 protein is CASSLKGSYNSPLHF. CDR3 DNA sequence: TGTGCCAGCAGCTTAAAGGGGTCCTATAATTCACCCCTCCACTTT.

V gene TRBV27 combines with J gene TRBJ1-2; 9 bases are shared with TRBD1. Germline CDR1 and CDR2: MNHEY and SMNVEV (reference sequence). J was trimmed by 6 bases and V by 5 bases; bases with no gene match: 7. CDR3 length: 14 residues. The CDR3 spells CASSPGTGQHGYTF. CDR3 coding DNA: TGTGCCAGCAGTCCGGGGACAGGGCAACATGGCTACACCTTC.

This sequence joins TRBV4-1 and TRBJ2-7; 8 bases fit TRBD2. Germline CDR1 reads MGHRA; CDR2 reads YSYEKL. CDR3 length: 15 amino acids. Trimming cost V 3 bases and J 2 bases; bases outside gene matches: 6. The CDR3 here is CASSHATSAPYEQYF. In nucleotides, the CDR3 is TGCGCCAGCAGCCATGCGACTAGCGCCCCCTACGAGCAGTACTTC.

This clone was found once. The chain employs TRBV18 and TRBJ1-5, with TRBD1 matching 8 bases. Germline V lookup: CDR1 KGHSH, CDR2 LQKENI. The CDR3 covers 16 residues. V gave up 3 bases and J gave up 0 bases; unmatched junction bases: 4. The CDR3 protein is CASSPSGGYSNQPQHF. The CDR3, as DNA: TGTGCCAGCTCACCTTCAGGGGGCTATAGCAATCAGCCCCAGCATTTT.

The chain carries TRBV28 and TRBJ1-6, with 8 bases fitting TRBD1. Germline V gives CDR1 MDHEN, CDR2 SYDVKM. The CDR3 covers 17 residues. The trim removed 5 bases at V and 9 bases at J, leaving 15 bases unmatched. The CDR3 loop is CASSVNGQGGPGSPLHF. The CDR3 bases are TGTGCCAGCAGTGTGAACGGACAGGGCGGCCCGGGTTCACCCCTCCACTTT.

The chain links TRBV7-6 to TRBJ2-1, with 8 bases identical to TRBD2. The CDR3 consists of 16 residues. Per the germline V gene, CDR1 is SGHVS and CDR2 is FNYEAQ. V was clipped by 8 bases and J by 6 bases; unmatched bases: 15. CDR3 sequence (DNA): TGTGCCAGCGGGGCGGGAGGTGTGGGAAGGAGCAATGAGCAGTTCTTC. As protein: CASGAGGVGRSNEQFF. Supplemented by reference TRBV7-6 and TRBJ2-1, the full variable domain reads GAGVSQSPRYKVTKRGQDVALRCDPISGHVSLYWYRQALGQGPEFLTYFNYEAQQDKSGLPNDRFSAERPEGSISTLTIQRTEQRDSAMYRCASGAGGVGRSNEQFFGPGTRLTVL.

V usage is TRBV18 and J usage is TRBJ2-2, with 8 nucleotides matching TRBD1. The length of the CDR3 is 16 residues. Trimming took 2 bases from V and 7 from J; bases not matched to a gene: 9. Germline lookup yields CDR1 KGHSH and CDR2 LQKENI. The CDR3 bases are TGTGCCAGCTCACCAGTCACAGGGGGTACCGGCGGGGAGCTGTTTTTT. Protein sequence: CASSPVTGGTGGELFF.

This clone was counted only a few times. This sequence joins TRBV29-1 and TRBJ2-2, with D uncertain. The CDR3 runs 10 residues. Trimming pared 5 bases from V and 5 bases from J, leaving 3 bases between. Germline V gene lookup returns CDR1 SQVTM and CDR2 ANQGSEA. CDR3 nucleotides: TGCAGCGTTATGACCGGGGAGCTGTTTTTT. Translated, it gives CSVMTGELFF.

The chain combines TRBV10-3 with TRBJ1-1, with D possibly being TRBD1 (6 bases). The V end was cut by 4 bases, the J end by 1 base, with 16 bases between. Germline assignment: CDR1 ENHRY and CDR2 SYGVKD. The CDR3 has 16 residues. CDR3 in DNA: TGTGCCATCAGTGTCGGCAGGGGAAATGCGAACACTGAAGCTTTCTTT. This encodes CAISVGRGNANTEAFF.